This T cell receptor beta chain was recorded in a study of vaccination effects on CD4 cells after COVID-19. Study information: Sample collection from a couple of convalescent patients occurred 16 days and one week before vaccination.

Only in-frame clones appear in the TCRdb table, and some are missing; sequencing was by immunoSEQ multiplex PCR. Of 30,000 to 35,000 clones detected, about 69% appear once; the ten largest clones hold 28%. ViraFEST assay sequencing came after antigen-specific CD4+ T cells were expanded with viral peptide pools. Cultured cells yielded isolated CD4+ T cells after nine to ten days. PCR showed that the person got SARS-CoV-2 infection at some point between March and December 2020. Turning to this clone: Its matching antigen is unknown.

General study results and limits: Sampling in the study covered few convalescent patients and included no early post-infection timepoints.

Germline-derived CDR1 and CDR2 are SEHNR and FQNEAQ (reference sequence). Deletions cut 1 base from V and 4 bases from J, with 13 bases between. The CDR3 is made up of 15 amino acids. The chain couples TRBV7-9 to TRBJ1-1; D is perhaps TRBD1 (5 bases). The receptor comes from a human donor who had a prior SARS-CoV-2 infection. The specimen was CD4+ T cells from PBMCs cultured with a peptide pool, collected before COVID-19 vaccination. The DNA of the CDR3 is TGTGCCAGCAGCTTAGTAGGGGCGTGGACCACTGAAGCTTTCTTT. Translating gives CASSLVGAWTTEAFF.